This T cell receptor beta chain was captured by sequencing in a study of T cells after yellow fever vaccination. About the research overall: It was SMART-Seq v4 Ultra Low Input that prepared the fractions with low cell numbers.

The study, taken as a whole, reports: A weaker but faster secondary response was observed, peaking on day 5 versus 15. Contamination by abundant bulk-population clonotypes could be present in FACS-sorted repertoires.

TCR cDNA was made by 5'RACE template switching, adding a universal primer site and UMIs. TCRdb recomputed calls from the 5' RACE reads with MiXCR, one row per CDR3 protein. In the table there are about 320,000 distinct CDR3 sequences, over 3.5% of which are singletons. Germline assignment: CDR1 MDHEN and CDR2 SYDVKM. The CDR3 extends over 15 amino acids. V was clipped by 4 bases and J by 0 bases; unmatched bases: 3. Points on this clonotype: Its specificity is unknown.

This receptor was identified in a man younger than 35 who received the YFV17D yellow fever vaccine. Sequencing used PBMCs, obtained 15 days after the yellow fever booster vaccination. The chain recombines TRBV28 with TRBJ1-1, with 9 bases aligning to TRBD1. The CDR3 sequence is CASSSQGAMNTEAFF. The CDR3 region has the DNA TGTGCCAGCAGTTCACAGGGGGCGATGAACACTGAAGCTTTCTTT.